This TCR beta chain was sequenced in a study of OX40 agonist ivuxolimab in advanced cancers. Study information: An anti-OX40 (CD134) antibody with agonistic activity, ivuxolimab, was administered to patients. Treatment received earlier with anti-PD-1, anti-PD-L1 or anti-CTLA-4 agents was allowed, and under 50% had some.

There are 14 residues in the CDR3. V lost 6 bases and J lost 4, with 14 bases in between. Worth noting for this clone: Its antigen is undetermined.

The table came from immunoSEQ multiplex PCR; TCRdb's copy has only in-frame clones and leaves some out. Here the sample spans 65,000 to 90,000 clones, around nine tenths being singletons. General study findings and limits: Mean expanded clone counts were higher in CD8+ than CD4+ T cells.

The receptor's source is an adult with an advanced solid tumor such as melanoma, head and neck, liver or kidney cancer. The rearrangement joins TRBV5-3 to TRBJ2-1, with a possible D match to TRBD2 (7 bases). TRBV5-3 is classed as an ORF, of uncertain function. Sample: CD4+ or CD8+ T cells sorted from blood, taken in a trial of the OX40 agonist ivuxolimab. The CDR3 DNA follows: TGTGCCAGAACGTCGGGGGGCAGATACAATGAGCAGTTCTTC. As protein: CARTSGGRYNEQFF.